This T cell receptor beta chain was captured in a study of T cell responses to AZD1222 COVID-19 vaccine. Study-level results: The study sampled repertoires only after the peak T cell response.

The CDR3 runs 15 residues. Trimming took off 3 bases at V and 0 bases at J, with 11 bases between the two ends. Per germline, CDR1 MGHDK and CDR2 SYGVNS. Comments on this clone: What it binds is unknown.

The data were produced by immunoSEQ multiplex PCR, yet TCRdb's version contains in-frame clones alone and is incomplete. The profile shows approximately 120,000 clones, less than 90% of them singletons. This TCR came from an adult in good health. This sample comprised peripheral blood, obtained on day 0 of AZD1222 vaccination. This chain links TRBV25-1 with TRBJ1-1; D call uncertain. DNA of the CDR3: TGTGCCAGCAGTGAGGCGGGTTCCATGAACACTGAAGCTTTCTTT. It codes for CASSEAGSMNTEAFF. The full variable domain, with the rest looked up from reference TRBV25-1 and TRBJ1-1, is EADIYQTPRYLVIGTGKKITLECSQTMGHDKMYWYQQDPGMELHLIHYSYGVNSTEKGDLSSESTVSRIRTEHFPLTLESARPSHTSQYLCASSEAGSMNTEAFFGQGTRLTVV.